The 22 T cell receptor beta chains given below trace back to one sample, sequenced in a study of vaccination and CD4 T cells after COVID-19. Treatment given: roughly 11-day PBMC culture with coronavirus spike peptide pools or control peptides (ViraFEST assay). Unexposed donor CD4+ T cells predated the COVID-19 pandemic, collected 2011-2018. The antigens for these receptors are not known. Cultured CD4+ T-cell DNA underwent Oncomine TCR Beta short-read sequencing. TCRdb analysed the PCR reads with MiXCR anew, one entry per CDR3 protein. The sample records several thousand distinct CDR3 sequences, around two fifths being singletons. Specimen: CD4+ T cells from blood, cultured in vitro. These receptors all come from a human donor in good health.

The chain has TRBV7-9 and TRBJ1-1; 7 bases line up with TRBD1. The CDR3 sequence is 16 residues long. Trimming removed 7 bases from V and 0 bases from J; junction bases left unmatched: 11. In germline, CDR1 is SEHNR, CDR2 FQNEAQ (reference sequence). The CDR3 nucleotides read TGTGCCAGCATGCCTTCAGGGGGGGTCATGAACACTGAAGCTTTCTTT. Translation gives CASMPSGGVMNTEAFF.

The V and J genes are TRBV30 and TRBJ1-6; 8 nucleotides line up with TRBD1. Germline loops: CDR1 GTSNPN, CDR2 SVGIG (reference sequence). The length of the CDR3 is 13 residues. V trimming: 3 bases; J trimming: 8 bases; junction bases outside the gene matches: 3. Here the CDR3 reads CAWSLQGDSPLHF. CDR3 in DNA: TGTGCCTGGAGCCTACAGGGGGATTCACCCCTCCACTTT.

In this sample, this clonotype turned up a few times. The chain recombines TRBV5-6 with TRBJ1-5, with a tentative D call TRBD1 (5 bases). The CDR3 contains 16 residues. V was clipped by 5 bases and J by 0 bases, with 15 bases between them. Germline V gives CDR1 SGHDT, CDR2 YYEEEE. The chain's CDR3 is CASRWGGPSSNQPQHF. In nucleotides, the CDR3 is TGTGCCAGCAGATGGGGGGGACCGAGTAGCAATCAGCCCCAGCATTTT. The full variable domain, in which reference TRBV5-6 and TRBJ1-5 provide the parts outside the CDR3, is DAGVTQSPTHLIKTRGQQVTLRCSPKSGHDTVSWYQQALGQGPQFIFQYYEEEERQRGNFPDRFSGHQFPNYSSELNVNALLLGDSALYLCASRWGGPSSNQPQHFGDGTRLSIL.

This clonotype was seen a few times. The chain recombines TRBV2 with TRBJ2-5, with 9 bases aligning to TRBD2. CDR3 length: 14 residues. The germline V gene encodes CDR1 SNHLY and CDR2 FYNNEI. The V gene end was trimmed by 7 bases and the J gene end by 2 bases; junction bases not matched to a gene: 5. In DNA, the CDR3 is TGTGCCAGCACTCCTCTAGCGGGGCAAGAGACCCAGTACTTC. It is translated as CASTPLAGQETQYF.

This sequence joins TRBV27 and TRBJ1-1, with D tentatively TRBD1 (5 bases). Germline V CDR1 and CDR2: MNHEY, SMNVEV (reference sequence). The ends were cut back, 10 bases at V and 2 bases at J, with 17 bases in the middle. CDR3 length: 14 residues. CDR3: CATRRQFLNTEAFF. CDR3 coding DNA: TGTGCCACACGAAGACAGTTCCTCAACACTGAAGCTTTCTTT.

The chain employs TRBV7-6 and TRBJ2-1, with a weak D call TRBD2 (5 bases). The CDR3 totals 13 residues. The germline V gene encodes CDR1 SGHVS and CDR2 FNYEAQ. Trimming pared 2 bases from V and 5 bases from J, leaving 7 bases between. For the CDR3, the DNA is TGTGCCAGCAGCTTAACTAGAAACAATGAGCAGTTCTTC. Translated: CASSLTRNNEQFF.

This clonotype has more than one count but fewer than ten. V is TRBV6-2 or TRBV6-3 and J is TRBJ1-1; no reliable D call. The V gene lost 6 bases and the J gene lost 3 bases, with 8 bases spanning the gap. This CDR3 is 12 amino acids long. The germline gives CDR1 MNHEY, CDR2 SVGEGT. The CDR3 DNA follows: TGTGCCAGCAGAGAACAGTACACTGAAGCTTTCTTT. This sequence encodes CASREQYTEAFF.

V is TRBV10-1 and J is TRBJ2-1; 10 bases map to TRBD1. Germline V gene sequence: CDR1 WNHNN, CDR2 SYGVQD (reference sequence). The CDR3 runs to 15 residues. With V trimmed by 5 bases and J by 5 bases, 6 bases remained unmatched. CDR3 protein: CASSSGQGSNNEQFF. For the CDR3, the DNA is TGCGCCAGCAGTTCGGGACAGGGGAGTAACAATGAGCAGTTCTTC.

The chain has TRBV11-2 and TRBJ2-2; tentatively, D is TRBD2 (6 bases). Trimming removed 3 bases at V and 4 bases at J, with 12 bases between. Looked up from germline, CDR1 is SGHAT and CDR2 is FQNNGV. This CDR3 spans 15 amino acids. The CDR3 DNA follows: TGTGCCAGCAGCTTCGTGGGAGGAGGCACCGGGGAGCTGTTTTTT. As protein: CASSFVGGGTGELFF.

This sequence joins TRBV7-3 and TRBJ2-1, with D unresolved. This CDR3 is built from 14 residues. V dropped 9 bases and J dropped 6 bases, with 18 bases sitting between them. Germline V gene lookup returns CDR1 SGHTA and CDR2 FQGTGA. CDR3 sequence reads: CASTVGNVGNEQFF. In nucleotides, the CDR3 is TGTGCCAGTACCGTAGGAAATGTGGGCAATGAGCAGTTCTTC.

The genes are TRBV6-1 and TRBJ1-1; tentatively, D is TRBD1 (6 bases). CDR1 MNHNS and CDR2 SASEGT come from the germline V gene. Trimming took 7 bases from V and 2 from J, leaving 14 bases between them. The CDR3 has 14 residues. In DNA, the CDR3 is TGTGCCAGCACAAGGACAGAGGTAAACACTGAAGCTTTCTTT. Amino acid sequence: CASTRTEVNTEAFF.

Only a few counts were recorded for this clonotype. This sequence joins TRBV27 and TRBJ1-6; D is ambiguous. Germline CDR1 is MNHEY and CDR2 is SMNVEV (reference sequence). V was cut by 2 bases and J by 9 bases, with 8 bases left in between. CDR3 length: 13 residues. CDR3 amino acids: CASSLIAISPLHF. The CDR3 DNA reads TGTGCCAGCAGTTTAATAGCCATTTCACCCCTCCACTTT.

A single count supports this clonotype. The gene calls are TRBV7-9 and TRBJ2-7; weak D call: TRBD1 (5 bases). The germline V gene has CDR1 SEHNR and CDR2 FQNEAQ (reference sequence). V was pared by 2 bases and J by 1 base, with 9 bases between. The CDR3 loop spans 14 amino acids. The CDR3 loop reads CASSLTGPSYEQYF. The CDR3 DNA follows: TGTGCCAGCAGCTTAACAGGCCCTTCCTACGAGCAGTACTTC. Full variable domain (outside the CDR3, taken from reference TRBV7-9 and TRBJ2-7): DTGVSQNPRHKITKRGQNVTFRCDPISEHNRLYWYRQTLGQGPEFLTYFQNEAQLEKSRLLSDRFSAERPKGSFSTLEIQRTEQGDSAMYLCASSLTGPSYEQYFGPGTRLTVT.

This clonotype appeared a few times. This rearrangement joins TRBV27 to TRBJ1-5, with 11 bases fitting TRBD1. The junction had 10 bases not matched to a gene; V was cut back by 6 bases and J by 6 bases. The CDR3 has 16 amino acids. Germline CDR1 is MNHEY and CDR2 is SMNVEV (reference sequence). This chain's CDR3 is CASRLGQGEMGQPQHF. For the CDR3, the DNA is TGTGCCAGCAGGTTGGGACAGGGGGAAATGGGTCAGCCCCAGCATTTT.

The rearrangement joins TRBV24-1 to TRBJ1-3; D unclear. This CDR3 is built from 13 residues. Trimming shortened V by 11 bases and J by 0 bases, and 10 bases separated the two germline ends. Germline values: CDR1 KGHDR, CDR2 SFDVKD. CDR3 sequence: CANTDNSGNTIYF. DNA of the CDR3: TGTGCCAATACCGACAACTCTGGAAACACCATATATTTT.

CDR3: CSARDGGAQETQYF. The DNA of the CDR3 is TGCAGTGCTAGAGATGGGGGGGCCCAAGAGACCCAGTACTTC. V and J are TRBV20-1 and TRBJ2-5, with TRBD2 as a possible D gene (7 bases). The CDR3 has 14 amino acids. Germline CDR1 and CDR2: DFQATT and SNEGSKA (reference sequence). V lost 0 bases and J lost 1, with 9 bases in between.

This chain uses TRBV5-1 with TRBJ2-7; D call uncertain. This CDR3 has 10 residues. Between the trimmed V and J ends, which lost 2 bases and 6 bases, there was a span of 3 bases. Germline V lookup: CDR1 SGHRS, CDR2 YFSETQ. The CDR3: CASSFCEQYF. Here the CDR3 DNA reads TGCGCCAGCAGCTTCTGCGAGCAGTACTTC.

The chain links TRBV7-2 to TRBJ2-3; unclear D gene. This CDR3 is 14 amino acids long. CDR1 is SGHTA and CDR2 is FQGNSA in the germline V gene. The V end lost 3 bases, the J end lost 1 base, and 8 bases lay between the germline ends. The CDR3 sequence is CASSFGFGTDTQYF. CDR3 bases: TGTGCCAGCAGCTTTGGGTTTGGCACAGATACGCAGTATTTT.

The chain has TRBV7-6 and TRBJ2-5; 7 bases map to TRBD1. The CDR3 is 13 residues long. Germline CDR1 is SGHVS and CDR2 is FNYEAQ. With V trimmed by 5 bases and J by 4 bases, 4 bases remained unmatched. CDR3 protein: CASSNRGGETQYF. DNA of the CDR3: TGTGCCAGCAGCAACAGGGGCGGAGAGACCCAGTACTTC. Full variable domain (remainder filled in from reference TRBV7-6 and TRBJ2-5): GAGVSQSPRYKVTKRGQDVALRCDPISGHVSLYWYRQALGQGPEFLTYFNYEAQQDKSGLPNDRFSAERPEGSISTLTIQRTEQRDSAMYRCASSNRGGETQYFGPGTRLLVL.

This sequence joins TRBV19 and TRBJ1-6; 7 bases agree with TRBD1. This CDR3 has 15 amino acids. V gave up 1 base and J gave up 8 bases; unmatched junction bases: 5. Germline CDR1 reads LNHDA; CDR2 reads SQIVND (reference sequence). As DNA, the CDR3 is TGTGCCAGTAGTATAGGCGGGCAGGGGGATTCACCCCTCCACTTT. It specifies CASSIGGQGDSPLHF. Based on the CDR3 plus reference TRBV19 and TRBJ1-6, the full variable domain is DGGITQSPKYLFRKEGQNVTLSCEQNLNHDAMYWYRQDPGQGLRLIYYSQIVNDFQKGDIAEGYSVSREKKESFPLTVTSAQKNPTAFYLCASSIGGQGDSPLHFGNGTRLTVT.

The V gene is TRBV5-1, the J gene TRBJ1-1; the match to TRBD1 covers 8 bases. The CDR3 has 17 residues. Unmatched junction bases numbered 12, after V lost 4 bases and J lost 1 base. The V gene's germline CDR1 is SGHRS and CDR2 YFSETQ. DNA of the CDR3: TGCGCCAGCAGCCCCCGCCCTGTAGGGACAGGGAACACTGAAGCTTTCTTT. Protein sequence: CASSPRPVGTGNTEAFF.

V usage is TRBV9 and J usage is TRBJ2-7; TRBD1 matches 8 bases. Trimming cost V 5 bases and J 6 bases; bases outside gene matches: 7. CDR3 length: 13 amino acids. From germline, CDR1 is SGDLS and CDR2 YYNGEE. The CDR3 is CASSQTGVGEQYF. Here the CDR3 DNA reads TGTGCCAGCAGTCAGACAGGGGTGGGCGAGCAGTACTTC.